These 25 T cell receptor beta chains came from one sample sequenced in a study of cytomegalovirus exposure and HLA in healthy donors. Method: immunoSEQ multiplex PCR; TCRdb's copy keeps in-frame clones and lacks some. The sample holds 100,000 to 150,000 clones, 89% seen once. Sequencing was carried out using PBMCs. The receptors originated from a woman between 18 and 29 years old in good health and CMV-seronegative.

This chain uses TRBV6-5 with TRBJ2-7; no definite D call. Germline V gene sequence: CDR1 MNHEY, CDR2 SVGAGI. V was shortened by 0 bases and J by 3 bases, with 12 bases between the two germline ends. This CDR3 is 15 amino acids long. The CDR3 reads CASSYSPRGDYEQYF. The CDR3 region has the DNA TGTGCCAGCAGTTACTCTCCCAGAGGAGACTACGAGCAGTACTTC.

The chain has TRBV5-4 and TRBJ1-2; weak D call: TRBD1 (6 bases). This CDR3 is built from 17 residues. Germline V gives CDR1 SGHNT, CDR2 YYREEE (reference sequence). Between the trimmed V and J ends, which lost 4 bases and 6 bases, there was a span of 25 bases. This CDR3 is CASSPRGGGPLVDGYTF. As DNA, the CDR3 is TGTGCCAGCAGCCCGAGGGGCGGGGGGCCCCTGGTCGATGGCTACACCTTC.

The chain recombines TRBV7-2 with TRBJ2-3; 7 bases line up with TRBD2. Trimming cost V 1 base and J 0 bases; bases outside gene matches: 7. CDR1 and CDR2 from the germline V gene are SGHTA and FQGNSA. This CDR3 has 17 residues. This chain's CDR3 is CASSLESAGVSTDTQYF. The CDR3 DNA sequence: TGTGCCAGCAGCTTAGAAAGCGCGGGAGTGAGCACAGATACGCAGTATTTT.

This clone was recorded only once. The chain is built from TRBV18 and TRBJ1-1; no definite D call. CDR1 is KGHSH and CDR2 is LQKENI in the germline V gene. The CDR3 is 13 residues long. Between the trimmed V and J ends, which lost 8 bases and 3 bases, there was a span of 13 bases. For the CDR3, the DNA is TGTGCCAGCCCGTCCAATTCGGACACTGAAGCTTTCTTT. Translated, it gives CASPSNSDTEAFF.

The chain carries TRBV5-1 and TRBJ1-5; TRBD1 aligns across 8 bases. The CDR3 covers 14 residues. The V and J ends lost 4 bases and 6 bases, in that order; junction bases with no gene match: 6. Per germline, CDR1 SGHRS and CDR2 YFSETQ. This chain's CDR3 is CASSTGQGSQPQHF. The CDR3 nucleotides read TGCGCCAGCAGCACCGGACAGGGATCTCAGCCCCAGCATTTT.

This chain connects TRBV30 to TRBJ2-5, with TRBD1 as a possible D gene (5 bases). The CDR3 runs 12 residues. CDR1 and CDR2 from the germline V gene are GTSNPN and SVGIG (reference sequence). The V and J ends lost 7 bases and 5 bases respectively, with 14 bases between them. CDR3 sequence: CAFLTERETQYF. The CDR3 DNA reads TGTGCCTTCCTGACAGAAAGGGAGACCCAGTACTTC. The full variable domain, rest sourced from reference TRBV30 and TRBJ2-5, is SQTIHQWPATLVQPVGSPLSLECTVEGTSNPNLYWYRQAAGRGLQLLFYSVGIGQISSEVPQNLSASRPQDRQFILSSKKLLLSDSGFYLCAFLTERETQYFGPGTRLLVL.

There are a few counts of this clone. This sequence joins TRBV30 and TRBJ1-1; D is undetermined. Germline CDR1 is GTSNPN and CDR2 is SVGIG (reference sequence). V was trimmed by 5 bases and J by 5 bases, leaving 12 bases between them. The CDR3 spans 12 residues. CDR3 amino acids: CAWATGITEAFF. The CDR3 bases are TGTGCCTGGGCGACCGGGATAACTGAAGCTTTCTTT.

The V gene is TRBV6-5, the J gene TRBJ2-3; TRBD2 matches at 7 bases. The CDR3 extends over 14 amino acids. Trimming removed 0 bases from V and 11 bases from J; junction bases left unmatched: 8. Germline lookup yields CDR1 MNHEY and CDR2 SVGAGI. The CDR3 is CASSYSIQTGGQYF. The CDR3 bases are TGTGCCAGCAGTTACTCGATCCAGACGGGAGGGCAGTATTTT.

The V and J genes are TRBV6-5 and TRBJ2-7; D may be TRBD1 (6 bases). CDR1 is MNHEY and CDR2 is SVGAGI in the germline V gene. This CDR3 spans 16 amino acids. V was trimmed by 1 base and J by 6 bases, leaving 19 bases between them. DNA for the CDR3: TGTGCCAGCAGTTACTACCTATGGCAGGGGCATCGCGAGCAGTACGTC. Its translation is CASSYYLWQGHREQYV.

The DNA of the CDR3 is TGTGCCATCAGCGGGACAGTCATGAACACTGAAGCTTTCTTT. Translated, it gives CAISGTVMNTEAFF. The chain carries TRBV10-3 and TRBJ1-1; 7 bases agree with TRBD1. This CDR3 contains 14 residues. Germline lookup yields CDR1 ENHRY and CDR2 SYGVKD. V lost 6 bases, J lost 0 bases, and 4 bases stayed unmatched.

CDR3 bases: TGTGCCAGCAGCCTCTTGAACACTGAAGCTTTCTTT. Translated: CASSLLNTEAFF. The chain couples TRBV28 to TRBJ1-1; no clear D gene. This CDR3 contains 12 residues. V was pared by 6 bases and J by 0 bases, with 5 bases between. CDR1 and CDR2 (germline): MDHEN, SYDVKM. The full variable domain, in which reference TRBV28 and TRBJ1-1 provide the parts outside the CDR3, is DVKVTQSSRYLVKRTGEKVFLECVQDMDHENMFWYRQDPGLGLRLIYFSYDVKMKEKGDIPEGYSVSREKKERFSLILESASTNQTSMYLCASSLLNTEAFFGQGTRLTVV.

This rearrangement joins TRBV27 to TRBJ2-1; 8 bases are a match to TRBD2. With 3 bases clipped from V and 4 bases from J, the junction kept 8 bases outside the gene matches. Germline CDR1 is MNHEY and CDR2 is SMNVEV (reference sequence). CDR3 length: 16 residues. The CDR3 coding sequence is TGTGCCAGCAGTTTCCCTACAGCGGGGGTATACAATGAGCAGTTCTTC. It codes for CASSFPTAGVYNEQFF.

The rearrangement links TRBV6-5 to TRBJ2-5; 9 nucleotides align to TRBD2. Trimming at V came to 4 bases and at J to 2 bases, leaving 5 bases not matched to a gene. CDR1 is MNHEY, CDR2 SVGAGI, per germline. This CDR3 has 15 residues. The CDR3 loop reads CASSSPSGAQETQYF. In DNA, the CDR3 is TGTGCCAGCAGTTCCCCTAGCGGGGCGCAAGAGACCCAGTACTTC.

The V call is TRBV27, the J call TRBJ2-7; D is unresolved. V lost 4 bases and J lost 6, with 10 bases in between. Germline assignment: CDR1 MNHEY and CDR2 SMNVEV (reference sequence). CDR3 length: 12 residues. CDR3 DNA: TGTGCCAGCAGTTCCACACCCCGCGAGCAGTACTTC. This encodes CASSSTPREQYF.

DNA for the CDR3: TGTGCCACCAGCGGCCGGGTAATCCCAGGAGGTGATACGCAGTATTTT. It encodes CATSGRVIPGGDTQYF. The chain couples TRBV15 to TRBJ2-3, with D possibly being TRBD2 (5 bases). The V and J ends lost 5 bases and 6 bases respectively, with 21 bases between them. The CDR3 has 16 amino acids. Germline-derived CDR1 and CDR2 are LNHNV and YYDKDF (reference sequence). The complete variable domain, with remaining parts taken from reference TRBV15 and TRBJ2-3, reads DAMVIQNPRYQVTQFGKPVTLSCSQTLNHNVMYWYQQKSSQAPKLLFHYYDKDFNNEADTPDNFQSRRPNTSFCFLDIRSPGLGDTAMYLCATSGRVIPGGDTQYFGPGTRLTVL.

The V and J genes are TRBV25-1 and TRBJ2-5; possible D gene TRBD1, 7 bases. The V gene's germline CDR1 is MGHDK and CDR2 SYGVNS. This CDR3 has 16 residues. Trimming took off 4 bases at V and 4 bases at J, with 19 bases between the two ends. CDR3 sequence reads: CASSVMTGRRRETQYF. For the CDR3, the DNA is TGTGCCAGCAGTGTTATGACAGGGAGGAGGAGAGAGACCCAGTACTTC.

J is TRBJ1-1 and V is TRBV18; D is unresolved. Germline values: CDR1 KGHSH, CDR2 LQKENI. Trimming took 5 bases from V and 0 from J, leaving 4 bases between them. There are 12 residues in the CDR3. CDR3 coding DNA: TGTGCCAGCTCAGAGTTGAACACTGAAGCTTTCTTT. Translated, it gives CASSELNTEAFF.

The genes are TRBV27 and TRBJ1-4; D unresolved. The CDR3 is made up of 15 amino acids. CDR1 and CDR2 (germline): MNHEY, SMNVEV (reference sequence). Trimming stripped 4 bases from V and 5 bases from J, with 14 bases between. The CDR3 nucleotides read TGTGCCAGCAGTTCCTACAGCAAAGAAAATGAAAAACTGTTTTTT. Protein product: CASSSYSKENEKLFF.

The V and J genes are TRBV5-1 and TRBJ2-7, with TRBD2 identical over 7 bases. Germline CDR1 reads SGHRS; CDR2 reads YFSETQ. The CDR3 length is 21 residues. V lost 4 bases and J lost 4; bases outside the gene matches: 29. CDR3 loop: CASSGKPASGLLCDRFYEQYV. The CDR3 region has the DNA TGCGCCAGCAGCGGAAAACCCGCTAGCGGTCTACTCTGTGACCGGTTTTACGAGCAGTACGTC.

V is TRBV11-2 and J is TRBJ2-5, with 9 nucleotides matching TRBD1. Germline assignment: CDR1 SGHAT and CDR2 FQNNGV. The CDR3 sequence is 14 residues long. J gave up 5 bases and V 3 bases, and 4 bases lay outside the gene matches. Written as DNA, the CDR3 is TGTGCCAGCAGCTTTACAGGGGGCTCGGAGACCCAGTACTTC. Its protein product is CASSFTGGSETQYF.

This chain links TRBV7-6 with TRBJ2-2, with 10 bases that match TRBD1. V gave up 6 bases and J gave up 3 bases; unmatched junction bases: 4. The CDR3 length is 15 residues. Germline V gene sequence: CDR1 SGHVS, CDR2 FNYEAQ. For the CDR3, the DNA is TGTGCCAGCAGAGCCGGGACAGGGGACACCGGGGAGCTGTTTTTT. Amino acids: CASRAGTGDTGELFF.

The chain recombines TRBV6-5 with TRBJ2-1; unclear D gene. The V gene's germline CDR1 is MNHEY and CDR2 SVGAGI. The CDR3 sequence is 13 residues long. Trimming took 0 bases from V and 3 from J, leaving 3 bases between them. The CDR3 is CASSYSYYNEQFF. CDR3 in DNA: TGTGCCAGCAGTTACTCGTACTACAATGAGCAGTTCTTC.

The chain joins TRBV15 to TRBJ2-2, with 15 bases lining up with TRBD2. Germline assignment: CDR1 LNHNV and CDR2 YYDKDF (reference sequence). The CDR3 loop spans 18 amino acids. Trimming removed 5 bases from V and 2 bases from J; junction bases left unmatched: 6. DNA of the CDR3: TGTGCCACCAGCGCACGGACTAGCGGGAGGGATAACACCGGGGAGCTGTTTTTT. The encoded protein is CATSARTSGRDNTGELFF. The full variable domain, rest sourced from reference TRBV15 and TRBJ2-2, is DAMVIQNPRYQVTQFGKPVTLSCSQTLNHNVMYWYQQKSSQAPKLLFHYYDKDFNNEADTPDNFQSRRPNTSFCFLDIRSPGLGDTAMYLCATSARTSGRDNTGELFFGEGSRLTVL.

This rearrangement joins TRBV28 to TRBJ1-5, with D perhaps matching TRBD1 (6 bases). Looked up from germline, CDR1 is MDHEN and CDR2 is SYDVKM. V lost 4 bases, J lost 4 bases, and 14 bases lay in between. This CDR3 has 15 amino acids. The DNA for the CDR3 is TGTGCCAGCAGTTCCGCGACAGGCCGAAATCAGCCCCAGCATTTT. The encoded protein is CASSSATGRNQPQHF. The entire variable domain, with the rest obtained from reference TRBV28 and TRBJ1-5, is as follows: DVKVTQSSRYLVKRTGEKVFLECVQDMDHENMFWYRQDPGLGLRLIYFSYDVKMKEKGDIPEGYSVSREKKERFSLILESASTNQTSMYLCASSSATGRNQPQHFGDGTRLSIL.

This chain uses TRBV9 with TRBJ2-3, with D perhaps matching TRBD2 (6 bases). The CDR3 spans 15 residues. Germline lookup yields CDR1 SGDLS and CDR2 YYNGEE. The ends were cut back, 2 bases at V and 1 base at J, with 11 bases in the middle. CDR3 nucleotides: TGTGCCAGCAGCGTGGAGGGTTTCGGCACAGATACGCAGTATTTT. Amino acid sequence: CASSVEGFGTDTQYF.